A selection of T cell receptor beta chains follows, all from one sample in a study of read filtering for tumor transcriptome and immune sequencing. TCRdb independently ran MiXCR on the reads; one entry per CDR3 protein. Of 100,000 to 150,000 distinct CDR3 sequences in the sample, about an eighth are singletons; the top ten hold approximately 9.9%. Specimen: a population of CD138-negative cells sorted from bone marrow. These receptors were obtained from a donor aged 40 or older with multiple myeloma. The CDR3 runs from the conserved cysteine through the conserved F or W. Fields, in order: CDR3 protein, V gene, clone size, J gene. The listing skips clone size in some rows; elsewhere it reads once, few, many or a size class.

CSAVGGKNEQFF,TRBV20-1,-,TRBJ2-1
CASSTGTSGMRQFF,TRBV6-2/TRBV6-3,many,TRBJ2-1
CASSLGHYHRRDGYTF,TRBV23-1,-,TRBJ1-2
CAWSVGQYNEQFF,TRBV30,many,TRBJ2-1
CASSFDYSNQPLHF,TRBV7-2,-,TRBJ1-5
CASSQEIGRWVTEAFF,TRBV4-1,many,TRBJ1-1
CASSVAPPGVLGTEAFF,TRBV9,many,TRBJ1-1
CASSHVNQPQHF,TRBV12-3/TRBV12-4,many,TRBJ1-5
CASSRGTGADTQYF,TRBV3-2,many,TRBJ2-3
CASSLGATSGSNEQFF,TRBV5-1,many,TRBJ2-1
CSVGGALEQFF,TRBV29-1,many,TRBJ2-1
CASSLNRGSSSEQFF,TRBV7-8,many,TRBJ2-1
CASSRGFSGANVLTF,TRBV3-1,-,TRBJ2-6
CSVDQALGSTDTQYF,TRBV29-1,many,TRBJ2-3
CASSLAGTGRGQVF,TRBV5-5,-,TRBJ2-1
CSASRLARAKNIQYF,TRBV20-1,few,TRBJ2-4
CATSGGAGANVLTF,TRBV10-3,many,TRBJ2-6
CASSEDGTGTYNEQFF,TRBV6-1,many,TRBJ2-1
CATAWTRNTGELFF,TRBV6-5,few,TRBJ2-2
CASSITYDPTYEQYF,TRBV19,many,TRBJ2-7
CASSGTGVINQPQHF,TRBV28,many,TRBJ1-5
CASSSPGGPIPEQYF,TRBV12-3/TRBV12-4,many,TRBJ2-7
CASSQDKHSTISTDTQYF,TRBV4-1,many,TRBJ2-3
CASSLGVTEHYEQYF,TRBV5-1,many,TRBJ2-7